This T cell receptor beta chain was recorded in a study of blood T cell repertoires in COVID-19. Study at large: Samples came from the United States, Italy and Spain, spanning acute and convalescent COVID-19. From T cells, B-cell-depleted T cells, or PBMCs came the material, which was cDNA or gDNA.

In the original analysis: Amplification with reference gene primers provided the estimates of nucleated cell counts. Sequenced by immunoSEQ multiplex PCR; TCRdb stores in-frame clones only, minus some. Clone size and the V and J calls come from that table; the DNA yielded D and trimming. The table lists 270,000 or so clones, 82% of them singletons, with about 3% in the top ten. V was cut by 5 bases and J by 5 bases, with 11 bases left in between. The CDR3 length is 12 residues. Germline CDR1 and CDR2: GTSNPN and SVGIG (reference sequence). The sample consisted of peripheral blood. The TCR sequence derives from a woman aged 18 to 35 with acute or convalescent COVID-19. The genes are TRBV30 and TRBJ2-3; tentative D call: TRBD2 (5 bases). The chain's CDR3 is CAWSPGGDTQYF. In DNA form, the CDR3 reads TGTGCCTGGTCTCCAGGAGGAGATACGCAGTATTTT.